The 18 T cell receptor beta chains reported below all come from one sample, sequenced in a study of T-cell reconstitution after alpha-beta-depleted transplantation in children. Preparation of the TCRbeta library used unique molecular identifiers. Via MiXCR, TCRdb re-called the PCR reads, giving one row per CDR3 protein. The sample carries some 600,000 distinct CDR3 sequences, 15% to 20% recorded once. Source: PBMCs from the stem cell graft donor, taken from the stem cell graft. Every receptor here comes from a human donor who donated a stem cell graft to a child with acute myeloid leukemia.

This clonotype was seen many times. V usage is TRBV7-2 and J usage is TRBJ1-3; the D is unclear. V lost 5 bases and J lost 0, with 11 bases in between. CDR3 length: 15 residues. Germline V CDR1 and CDR2: SGHTA, FQGNSA. The CDR3 coding sequence is TGTGCCAGCAGCCCCCGACGGATCTCTGGAAACACCATATATTTT. Encoded protein: CASSPRRISGNTIYF.

This clonotype has a handful of counts. V and J are TRBV7-9 and TRBJ2-7, with TRBD1 matching over 12 bases. The CDR3 is made up of 15 amino acids. Germline values: CDR1 SEHNR, CDR2 FQNEAQ (reference sequence). Trimming at V came to 5 bases and at J to 10 bases, leaving 12 bases not matched to a gene. In DNA, the CDR3 is TGTGCCAGCAGCCCTCCCGGGACAGGGGGCGCCGAACAGTACGTC. This sequence encodes CASSPPGTGGAEQYV.

The chain recombines TRBV4-2 with TRBJ1-3, with TRBD1 as a possible D gene (5 bases). Trimming left V 4 bases short and J 4 bases short, with 5 bases between. The CDR3 spans 12 residues. Germline V lookup: CDR1 LGHNA, CDR2 YNFKEQ. The CDR3: CASSRGGNTIYF. CDR3 bases: TGTGCCAGCAGCCGGGGGGGAAACACCATATATTTT.

This clonotype was detected a few times. CDR3 loop: CSASLGGSNSPLHF. The CDR3 region has the DNA TGCAGTGCTAGCCTCGGGGGGTCCAATTCACCCCTCCACTTT. This chain connects TRBV20-1 to TRBJ1-6; D possibly corresponds to TRBD1 (5 bases). CDR3 length equals 14 residues. Germline loops: CDR1 DFQATT, CDR2 SNEGSKA (reference sequence). The V and J ends lost 3 bases and 7 bases respectively, with 13 bases between them.

To note about this clonotype: The junction departs from germline at one end; a sequencing error may be responsible. This chain joins TRBV3-1 and TRBJ2-2, with D maybe TRBD2 (5 bases). The CDR3 contains 17 residues. From germline, CDR1 is LGHDT and CDR2 YNNKEL (reference sequence). The CDR3 DNA is TGTGCCTGCAGTTGGTCCCCCGAGGGAACGAACACCGGGGAGCTGTTTTTT. This translates into CACSWSPEGTNTGELFF.

The chain recombines TRBV5-1 with TRBJ2-2; tentatively, D is TRBD1 (5 bases). Trimming pared 1 base from V and 0 bases from J, leaving 10 bases between. CDR3 length equals 16 residues. Germline V gene lookup returns CDR1 SGHRS and CDR2 YFSETQ. DNA of the CDR3: TGCGCCAGCAGCTTGACCAGGGCCACGAACACCGGGGAGCTGTTTTTT. It is translated as CASSLTRATNTGELFF.

The chain uses TRBV7-2 and TRBJ2-2; the match to TRBD1 covers 9 bases. The CDR3 extends over 15 amino acids. The ends lost 7 bases at V and 3 bases at J; junction bases unmatched: 6. Germline CDR1 and CDR2: SGHTA and FQGNSA. For the CDR3, the DNA is TGTGCCAGCATGAGCCGGGACAGGGACACCGGGGAGCTGTTTTTT. Residues: CASMSRDRDTGELFF. Looking up the rest from reference TRBV7-2 and TRBJ2-2 gives the full variable domain: GAGVSQSPSNKVTEKGKDVELRCDPISGHTALYWYRQSLGQGLEFLIYFQGNSAPDKSGLPSDRFSAERTGGSVSTLTIQRTQQEDSAVYLCASMSRDRDTGELFFGEGSRLTVL.

The chain is built from TRBV28 and TRBJ1-3; TRBD1 agrees at 7 bases. Per germline, CDR1 MDHEN and CDR2 SYDVKM. CDR3 length: 14 amino acids. Trimming removed 8 bases from V and 2 bases from J; junction bases left unmatched: 6. The CDR3 DNA sequence: TGTGCCAGCGGCCTACAGGGGCCTGGAAACACCATATATTTT. This translates into CASGLQGPGNTIYF.

This clonotype was detected ten times or more. The chain is built from TRBV20-1 and TRBJ1-2; no firm D call. From germline, CDR1 is DFQATT and CDR2 SNEGSKA (reference sequence). The CDR3 has 14 residues. The V end lost 3 bases, the J end lost 4 bases, and 15 bases lay between the germline ends. This chain's CDR3 is CSASLEGAFYGYTF. CDR3 coding DNA: TGCAGTGCTAGCTTAGAAGGAGCTTTCTATGGCTACACCTTC.

There are a few counts of this clonotype. The chain has TRBV12-3 or TRBV12-4 and TRBJ1-3, with 7 bases matching TRBD1. The CDR3 consists of 11 residues. V was clipped by 10 bases and J by 11 bases; unmatched bases: 8. The chain's CDR3 is CATGTDRPIYF. DNA of the CDR3: TGTGCCACAGGGACAGATCGCCCCATATATTTT.

The V call is TRBV29-1, the J call TRBJ2-3, with D possibly TRBD2 on 5 matching bases. CDR3 size: 13 residues. Germline lookup yields CDR1 SQVTM and CDR2 ANQGSEA. With 6 bases removed from V and 1 base from J, the gap between germline ends came to 11 bases. CDR3 sequence: CSVAGLGTDTQYF. The CDR3 DNA follows: TGCAGCGTCGCCGGACTTGGCACAGATACGCAGTATTTT.

This clonotype has just a few counts. The chain uses TRBV7-2 and TRBJ1-5; a possible D gene is TRBD1 (6 bases). This CDR3 spans 14 amino acids. Between the trimmed V and J ends, which lost 2 bases and 5 bases, there was a span of 10 bases. Germline loops: CDR1 SGHTA, CDR2 FQGNSA. The CDR3 DNA sequence: TGTGCCAGCAGCTTAATAGGGGGGGATCAGCCCCAGCATTTT. It encodes CASSLIGGDQPQHF.

V and J are TRBV12-3 or TRBV12-4 and TRBJ1-1; no firm D call. The CDR3 totals 14 residues. Trimming left V 2 bases short and J 7 bases short, with 14 bases between. The CDR3 is CASSLPKSTVEAFF. The CDR3 DNA is TGTGCCAGCAGTTTACCGAAAAGCACGGTTGAAGCTTTCTTT.

In its sample, this clonotype was seen a few times. J is TRBJ1-5 and V is TRBV12-3 or TRBV12-4; no reliable D call. Trimming stripped 4 bases from V and 4 bases from J, with 20 bases between. The CDR3 is made up of 17 amino acids. The CDR3 nucleotides read TGTGCCAGCAGTTCCCCCGCTTTACGCGACGTTAATCAGCCCCAGCATTTT. Its protein product is CASSSPALRDVNQPQHF.

This clonotype was observed a few times. The CDR3 loop is CASSDQDGSYEQYF. The DNA of the CDR3 is TGTGCCAGCAGCGACCAGGATGGTTCCTACGAGCAGTACTTC. This chain uses TRBV13 with TRBJ2-7, with D hard to call. CDR1 and CDR2 from the germline V gene are PRHDT and FYEKMQ (reference sequence). V lost 5 bases, J lost 1 base, and 12 bases lay in between. This CDR3 has 14 residues. The full variable domain, with the rest looked up from reference TRBV13 and TRBJ2-7, is AAGVIQSPRHLIKEKRETATLKCYPIPRHDTVYWYQQGPGQDPQFLISFYEKMQSDKGSIPDRFSAQQFSDYHSELNMSSLELGDSALYFCASSDQDGSYEQYFGPGTRLTVT.

This clonotype has ten or more counts. The J gene is TRBJ2-5, the V gene TRBV29-1; a possible D gene is TRBD2 (6 bases). The CDR3 spans 12 residues. The germline V gene encodes CDR1 SQVTM and CDR2 ANQGSEA. Written as DNA, the CDR3 is TGCGTGATTTCGGGGGACCAAGAGACCCAGTACTTC. This translates into CVISGDQETQYF.

Regarding this clonotype: A single base separates this from a much larger clone, so it may be a read error. V is TRBV20-1 and J is TRBJ2-2; TRBD1 matches at 7 bases. After removal of 5 bases from V and 4 bases from J, the junction contained 4 bases not matched to a gene. In germline, CDR1 is DFQATT, CDR2 SNEGSKA (reference sequence). This CDR3 has 13 amino acids. CDR3 protein: CSARDRFTGELFF. The CDR3 region has the DNA TGCAGTGCTCGGGACAGATTCACCGGGGAGCTGTTTTTT.

The chain has TRBV4-3 and TRBJ2-5; 8 nucleotides line up with TRBD2. Per germline, CDR1 LGHNA and CDR2 YSLEER. The CDR3 is made up of 19 amino acids. The V gene end was trimmed by 0 bases and the J gene end by 2 bases; junction bases not matched to a gene: 14. The CDR3 loop is CASSQDKGLAGLDQETQYF. In DNA form, the CDR3 reads TGCGCCAGCAGCCAAGATAAAGGATTAGCGGGACTAGATCAAGAGACCCAGTACTTC.